This is a list of T cell receptor beta chains from one sample in a study of cytomegalovirus exposure and HLA in healthy donors. Method: immunoSEQ multiplex PCR; TCRdb's copy keeps in-frame clones and lacks some. The data contain 140,000 or so clones, about 75% of them seen just once; the ten biggest clones take up almost 4.5%. Source material: PBMCs. Receptors were obtained from a man in his sixties in good health and CMV-seronegative. The CDR3 runs from the conserved cysteine through the conserved F or W. The D gene is left open where the match is weak. Size tells how often a clone was seen (once, few, many) or the class of an expanded clone, and some rows leave it out.

v_gene,d_gene,abundance,j_gene,CDR3nt,CDR3aa
TRBV28,NA,NA,TRBJ2-5,TGTGCCAGCAGTTTATCACAAAACCAAGAGACCCAGTACTTC,CASSLSQNQETQYF
TRBV29-1,NA,NA,TRBJ2-5,TGCAGCGTTGCATCCGAGACCCAGTACTTC,CSVASETQYF
TRBV7-4,TRBD1,NA,TRBJ2-7,TGTGCCAGCAGCTTAGGCGGACAGGGGGGATACTACGAGCAGTACTTC,CASSLGGQGGYYEQYF
TRBV6-1,TRBD1,NA,TRBJ2-5,TGTGCCAGCAGTGTGCGTCCGACAGGGGGAGAAGAGACCCAGTACTTC,CASSVRPTGGEETQYF
TRBV2,NA,NA,TRBJ1-2,TGTGCCAGCGGTGATAAGAGCTCTGGCTACACCTTC,CASGDKSSGYTF
TRBV15,NA,NA,TRBJ1-4,TGTGCCACCAGCAGAGATCGGGGAACTAATGAAAAACTGTTTTTT,CATSRDRGTNEKLFF
TRBV15,TRBD2,few,TRBJ2-1,TGTGCCACCAGCAGAGATCGAGGCGGGAGCAATGAGCAGTTCTTC,CATSRDRGGSNEQFF
TRBV6-5,NA,NA,TRBJ2-4,TGTGCCAGCAGTTACACGACAACCGGGGACATTCAGTACTTC,CASSYTTTGDIQYF
TRBV11-3,TRBD1,few,TRBJ2-7,TGTGCCAGCAGCAGGGGACAGGGGAGTTTCGAGCAGTACTTC,CASSRGQGSFEQYF
TRBV5-8,NA,NA,TRBJ1-1,TGTGCCAGCACCCTTGGTGGAGATTCGAACACTGAAGCTTTCTTT,CASTLGGDSNTEAFF
TRBV5-1,TRBD1,NA,TRBJ1-2,TGCGCCAGCAGTCTTACAGGGGGCGCTGGCTATGGCTACACCTTC,CASSLTGGAGYGYTF
TRBV2,TRBD1,NA,TRBJ1-5,TGTGCCAGCAGTTCCGGGACAGGGTTAGAGCAGCCCCAGCATTTT,CASSSGTGLEQPQHF
TRBV4-3,NA,NA,TRBJ2-1,TGCGCCAGCAGCCAATTGCTAGAATCAACCGATGAGCAGTTCTTC,CASSQLLESTDEQFF
TRBV9,NA,NA,TRBJ1-5,TGTGCCAGCAGCTATGACTGGGGGGGGAAACAGCCCCAGCATTTT,CASSYDWGGKQPQHF
TRBV7-8,TRBD1,NA,TRBJ1-3,TGTGCCAGCAGCTTAGTTGGGGCAGGGGGGAGCTCTGGAAACACCATATATTTT,CASSLVGAGGSSGNTIYF
TRBV5-1,TRBD2,once,TRBJ2-3,TGCGCCAGCAGCTTGGGGGGCAGGCCACTAGCGGGACCAGATACGCAGTATTTT,CASSLGGRPLAGPDTQYF
TRBV6-1,NA,NA,TRBJ1-1,TGTGCCAGCAGTGAATATGACAGAAAGGTCCTGAACACTGAAGCTTTCTTT,CASSEYDRKVLNTEAFF
TRBV30,TRBD2,NA,TRBJ2-1,TGTGCCTGGAGTGTTGGTGCGGGAGGGTACAATGAGCAGTTCTTC,CAWSVGAGGYNEQFF
TRBV5-1,TRBD2,NA,TRBJ2-7,TGCGCCACCGGGAGGGTCGATTTGAACGAGCAGTACTTC,CATGRVDLNEQYF
TRBV27,TRBD1,few,TRBJ2-7,TGTGCCAGCAGTCGCTCGCCCGGGACAGGGTCCTACGAGCAGTACTTC,CASSRSPGTGSYEQYF
TRBV7-2,TRBD2,NA,TRBJ2-5,TGTGCCAGCAGCTCCTTCCCACTAGCGGGGCAAGAGACCCAGTACTTC,CASSSFPLAGQETQYF
TRBV19,NA,few,TRBJ1-2,TGTGCCAGTAGAGTAGGGGACTATGGCTACACCTTC,CASRVGDYGYTF
TRBV28,TRBD2,NA,TRBJ2-7,TGTGCCACCTCAGCCCCGAGCGGGAGGTACGAGCAGTACTTC,CATSAPSGRYEQYF
TRBV5-1,TRBD1,NA,TRBJ2-1,TGCGCCAGCAGCTTGACAGGGGGGACCAATGAGCAGTTCTTC,CASSLTGGTNEQFF
TRBV7-2,NA,NA,TRBJ1-2,TGTGCCAGCAGCTTATTGGGAGGCAGGGGCTACACCTTC,CASSLLGGRGYTF
TRBV2,TRBD2,few,TRBJ2-2,TGTGCCAGCAGGAGGACTAGCGGGAGCGGGGAGCTGTTTTTT,CASRRTSGSGELFF
TRBV15,TRBD1,few,TRBJ2-7,TGTGCCACCAGCAGGCCGGGACAGGGGAAAGAGCAGTACTTC,CATSRPGQGKEQYF
TRBV28,NA,NA,TRBJ1-2,TGTGCCAGCAGTCCCTCTAGCCAGACCGCTAACTATGGCTACACCTTC,CASSPSSQTANYGYTF
TRBV7-3,TRBD1,NA,TRBJ2-5,TGTGCCAGCAGCTTACTCTCGACAGGGGAAGAGACCCAGTACTTC,CASSLLSTGEETQYF
TRBV7-2,NA,few,TRBJ2-1,TGTGCCAGCAGCTTGAGTAATGAGCAGTTCTTC,CASSLSNEQFF
TRBV7-9,TRBD1,NA,TRBJ1-1,TGTGCCAGCAGCTCGACAGGGTTGGGAAACACTGAAGCTTTCTTT,CASSSTGLGNTEAFF
TRBV30,TRBD1,NA,TRBJ1-2,TGTGCCTGGAGCAGAACAGGGGGAACAGGCTACACCTTC,CAWSRTGGTGYTF
TRBV30,NA,few,TRBJ1-2,TGTGCCTGGAGTGTAGGGGCAGGCTATGGCTACACCTTC,CAWSVGAGYGYTF
TRBV10-3,NA,NA,TRBJ2-1,TGTGCCATCAGTGACCCTCTAGCAGGTGGTGAGCAGTTCTTC,CAISDPLAGGEQFF
TRBV5-4,NA,few,TRBJ2-3,TGTGCCAGCAGCTTGGGCGCTACTAGCACAGATACGCAGTATTTT,CASSLGATSTDTQYF
TRBV9,NA,NA,TRBJ2-5,TGTGCCAGCAGCGTTGGGGGGATCCAAGAGACCCAGTACTTC,CASSVGGIQETQYF
TRBV11-3,TRBD2,NA,TRBJ2-2,TGTGCCAGCAGCCCCGTTTTCGGGAGGCCCCTACTAATGGGCGGGGAGCTGTTTTTT,CASSPVFGRPLLMGGELFF
TRBV30,NA,NA,TRBJ1-5,TGTGCCTGGAGTGTTCCATTTGAGCCCCAGCATTTT,CAWSVPFEPQHF
TRBV2,NA,NA,TRBJ2-2,TGTGCCAGCAGTGTTAACCCGCCAGGGCACACCGGGGAGCTGTTTTTT,CASSVNPPGHTGELFF
TRBV7-6,NA,NA,TRBJ1-5,TGTGCCAGCAGCTTAGGGACTAATCAGCCCCAGCATTTT,CASSLGTNQPQHF
TRBV5-4,NA,NA,TRBJ2-5,TGTGCCAGCAGCTTGGCCGGCGGCAGCCAAGAGACCCAGTACTTC,CASSLAGGSQETQYF
TRBV5-1,TRBD1,NA,TRBJ2-7,TGCGCCAGCAGCTCCCCCTTTGACAGGGGACACGAGCAGTACTTC,CASSSPFDRGHEQYF
TRBV28,TRBD1,once,TRBJ1-2,TGTGCCAGCAGTCTTAGACAGGGTTTGGACTATGGCTACACCTTC,CASSLRQGLDYGYTF
TRBV5-4,NA,NA,TRBJ1-5,TGTGCCAGCAGCTTGGGCAGGGGCAATCAGCCCCAGCATTTT,CASSLGRGNQPQHF
TRBV30,NA,NA,TRBJ1-1,TGTGCCTGGAGCGCCCGGGGGGCGGACACTGAAGCTTTCTTT,CAWSARGADTEAFF
TRBV28,TRBD1,NA,TRBJ2-7,TGTGCCAGCAGGACAGGGCGCTCCTACGAGCAGTACTTC,CASRTGRSYEQYF
TRBV19,TRBD1,NA,TRBJ1-2,TGTGCCACAGCGGGGGACAGAGTTTATGGCTACACCTTC,CATAGDRVYGYTF
TRBV28,NA,NA,TRBJ1-1,TGTGCCAGCAGTATAGAGTTTGACACTGAAGCTTTCTTT,CASSIEFDTEAFF
TRBV27,TRBD2,few,TRBJ2-1,TGTGCCAGCAGTTTATCGATGGTAGCGGGAGGGAATGAGCAGTTCTTC,CASSLSMVAGGNEQFF
TRBV29-1,NA,NA,TRBJ2-1,TGCAGCGTTGACAGGACTAATGAGCAGTTCTTC,CSVDRTNEQFF
TRBV11-2,TRBD2,NA,TRBJ2-1,TGTGCCAGCAGCTTGACGAGCGGGAGCTACAATGAGCAGTTCTTC,CASSLTSGSYNEQFF
TRBV9,NA,NA,TRBJ1-1,TGTGCCAGCAGCTTCAGTCCTGACATGAACACTGAAGCTTTCTTT,CASSFSPDMNTEAFF
TRBV9,NA,NA,TRBJ2-7,TGTGCCAGCAGCGTAGATAGCAGGGGAACCCCCAGCTCCTACGAGCAGTACTTC,CASSVDSRGTPSSYEQYF
TRBV29-1,NA,NA,TRBJ2-3,TGCAGCGTCGCCAGAGATACGCAGTATTTT,CSVARDTQYF
TRBV10-3,NA,NA,TRBJ2-2,TGTGCCATCAGTGAGATGAGGAACACCGGGGAGCTGTTTTTT,CAISEMRNTGELFF
TRBV29-1,TRBD2,NA,TRBJ2-7,TGCAGCGGACTAGCGGGAGGCTCCTACGAGCAGTACTTC,CSGLAGGSYEQYF
TRBV6-6,TRBD1,NA,TRBJ1-2,TGTGCCAGCAGCTTAGGGACAGGGGAAGGCTACACCTTC,CASSLGTGEGYTF
TRBV15,TRBD2,NA,TRBJ2-7,TGTGCCACCAGCAAACCGGGACTAGCGGCCTCCTACGAGCAGTACTTC,CATSKPGLAASYEQYF